The 31 T cell receptor beta chains reported below all come from one sample, sequenced in a study of cytomegalovirus exposure and HLA in healthy donors. PCR employed 60 Vbeta and 13 Jbeta primers. Profiling relied on immunoSEQ multiplex PCR, and the TCRdb table lists in-frame clones only, not all of them. The table has about 95,000 clones, around four fifths seen once; the top ten hold approximately 4%. The specimen was PBMCs. The origin of the receptors is a woman between 40 and 50 years old in good health and CMV-seropositive.

The chain recombines TRBV4-1 with TRBJ2-1; 9 bases agree with TRBD1. Germline CDR1 is MGHRA and CDR2 is YSYEKL. CDR3 length: 15 residues. Losses at the gene ends were 1 base for V and 4 bases for J; bases not matched to a gene: 2. Here the CDR3 reads CASSQGQGDYNEQFF. Written as DNA, the CDR3 is TGCGCCAGCAGCCAAGGACAGGGGGATTACAATGAGCAGTTCTTC.

This clone was picked up one time. The rearrangement joins TRBV7-9 to TRBJ1-2; TRBD1 agrees at 9 bases. CDR1 and CDR2 from the germline V gene are SEHNR and FQNEAQ (reference sequence). The CDR3 spans 16 residues. V was clipped by 2 bases and J by 5 bases; unmatched bases: 9. CDR3 DNA sequence: TGTGCCAGCAGCTTAAGGGTGGGACAGGGAGGATATGGCTACACCTTC. Translating gives CASSLRVGQGGYGYTF. The full variable domain, in which reference TRBV7-9 and TRBJ1-2 provide the parts outside the CDR3, is DTGVSQNPRHKITKRGQNVTFRCDPISEHNRLYWYRQTLGQGPEFLTYFQNEAQLEKSRLLSDRFSAERPKGSFSTLEIQRTEQGDSAMYLCASSLRVGQGGYGYTFGSGTRLTVV.

The rearrangement links TRBV4-1 to TRBJ2-3, with 12 bases aligning to TRBD2. The CDR3 spans 18 residues. Germline V gene data show CDR1 as MGHRA and CDR2 as YSYEKL. Trimming at V came to 0 bases and at J to 6 bases, leaving 10 bases not matched to a gene. CDR3 in DNA: TGCGCCAGCAGCCAAGATGCCGGCTGGACTAGCGGGGCTGATACGCAGTATTTT. Protein sequence: CASSQDAGWTSGADTQYF.

V gene TRBV19 combines with J gene TRBJ2-3; 7 nucleotides line up with TRBD2. The CDR3 extends over 15 amino acids. Looked up from germline, CDR1 is LNHDA and CDR2 is SQIVND (reference sequence). V lost 5 bases and J lost 2; bases outside the gene matches: 7. CDR3 DNA: TGTGCCAGTAGTGACTCTAGCGGAGACACAGATACGCAGTATTTT. Translating it yields CASSDSSGDTDTQYF.

The gene calls are TRBV6-5 and TRBJ2-3; D not resolved. CDR1 MNHEY and CDR2 SVGAGI come from the germline V gene. This CDR3 has 11 amino acids. V lost 10 bases and J 5 bases, leaving 10 bases between the germline ends. CDR3 sequence (DNA): TGTGCCACTAAATACGGAGATACGCAGTATTTT. Protein sequence: CATKYGDTQYF.

This clone was observed a few times. V is TRBV2 and J is TRBJ1-1, with D maybe TRBD1 (6 bases). CDR1 SNHLY and CDR2 FYNNEI come from the germline V gene. This CDR3 spans 14 amino acids. Trimming took off 4 bases at V and 1 base at J, with 10 bases between the two ends. Here the CDR3 DNA reads TGTGCCAGCAGTGTAAGGACAGAGAACACTGAAGCTTTCTTT. Its translation: CASSVRTENTEAFF.

This chain joins TRBV9 and TRBJ2-7; TRBD1 might be the D (6 bases). Germline CDR1 SGDLS, CDR2 YYNGEE. V was clipped by 6 bases and J by 3 bases, with 16 bases between them. The CDR3 runs 14 residues. The CDR3 sequence is CASNFGTPGYEQYF. CDR3 sequence (DNA): TGTGCCAGCAATTTCGGGACACCAGGCTACGAGCAGTACTTC.

This clone was detected only a few times. The genes are TRBV7-2 and TRBJ2-1; TRBD2 matches 9 bases. The length of the CDR3 is 16 residues. J was trimmed by 5 bases and V by 7 bases; bases with no gene match: 12. Germline V gene data show CDR1 as SGHTA and CDR2 as FQGNSA. Here the CDR3 DNA reads TGTGCCAGCACCCTAGAACCGGGACTAGCCGACAATGAGCAGTTCTTC. This translates into CASTLEPGLADNEQFF.

The rearrangement links TRBV5-1 to TRBJ2-1; tentatively, D is TRBD2 (5 bases). From germline, CDR1 is SGHRS and CDR2 YFSETQ. CDR3 length equals 12 residues. V was cut by 7 bases and J by 10 bases, with 15 bases left in between. CDR3 in DNA: TGCGCCAGCGCCCACCCCGGGAAAGAGCAGTTCTTC. Translating it yields CASAHPGKEQFF.

V and J are TRBV6-6 and TRBJ2-3; D is ambiguous. The CDR3 has 16 amino acids. CDR1 and CDR2 from the germline V gene are MNHNY and SVGAGI (reference sequence). V was trimmed by 2 bases and J by 5 bases, leaving 17 bases between them. CDR3 DNA: TGTGCCAGCAGTTACCCGAGTAGCAGAGGAGAAGATACGCAGTATTTT. As protein: CASSYPSSRGEDTQYF.

The genes are TRBV19 and TRBJ1-5; D might be TRBD1 (6 bases). CDR1 is LNHDA, CDR2 SQIVND, per germline (reference sequence). V was trimmed by 6 bases and J by 0 bases, leaving 9 bases between them. The CDR3 covers 14 residues. Written as DNA, the CDR3 is TGTGCCAGTAGACCAGGGGATAGCAATCAGCCCCAGCATTTT. It yields the protein CASRPGDSNQPQHF.

This clone was found a few times. V is TRBV5-4 and J is TRBJ2-1; 12 nucleotides agree with TRBD2. Germline V gene data show CDR1 as SGHNT and CDR2 as YYREEE (reference sequence). The CDR3 spans 16 residues. Germline trimming cut 0 bases from V and 7 bases from J; bases unmatched to any gene: 5. CDR3 residues: CASSLARLAGGNEQFF. The CDR3 DNA reads as TGTGCCAGCAGCTTGGCCAGGCTAGCGGGAGGGAATGAGCAGTTCTTC.

The genes are TRBV19 and TRBJ1-5; D is unclear. The germline V gene has CDR1 LNHDA and CDR2 SQIVND (reference sequence). Trimming shortened V by 1 base and J by 0 bases, and 4 bases separated the two germline ends. The CDR3 has 14 amino acids. The CDR3 spells CASSIGHSNQPQHF. In DNA form, the CDR3 reads TGTGCCAGTAGTATAGGACATAGCAATCAGCCCCAGCATTTT.

This clone is a singleton in its sample. The J gene is TRBJ1-1, the V gene TRBV16, with 10 bases matching TRBD1. V gave up 2 bases and J gave up 7 bases; unmatched junction bases: 7. CDR1 is KGHSY and CDR2 is FQNENV in the germline V gene. This CDR3 is 15 amino acids long. The DNA of the CDR3 is TGTGCCAGCAGCCAAAGAGGACAGGGGGTTAATGAAGCTTTCTTT. Its translation: CASSQRGQGVNEAFF.

The chain links TRBV2 to TRBJ1-2; D remains unclear. The CDR3 runs 12 residues. The germline V gene has CDR1 SNHLY and CDR2 FYNNEI. V was clipped by 7 bases and J by 8 bases, with 14 bases between them. As DNA, the CDR3 is TGTGCCAGCATCGTTGTTTTGGGCGGCTACACCTTC. Its protein is CASIVVLGGYTF. Full variable domain (rest looked up from reference TRBV2 and TRBJ1-2): EPEVTQTPSHQVTQMGQEVILRCVPISNHLYFYWYRQILGQKVEFLVSFYNNEISEKSEIFDDQFSVERPDGSNFTLKIRSTKLEDSAMYFCASIVVLGGYTFGSGTRLTVV.

The chain is built from TRBV6-1 and TRBJ2-3; D may be TRBD2 (5 bases). The CDR3 length is 13 residues. The V and J ends lost 8 bases and 3 bases respectively, with 12 bases between them. Germline assignment: CDR1 MNHNS and CDR2 SASEGT. CDR3 DNA sequence: TGTGCCAGCTCGGGGAAGGCGACAGATACGCAGTATTTT. As protein: CASSGKATDTQYF.

This chain joins TRBV7-8 and TRBJ2-5; 11 bases agree with TRBD2. The J call is in doubt because the DNA end fits TRBJ2-7 better. This CDR3 is 13 amino acids long. CDR1 is SGHVS and CDR2 is FQNEAQ in the germline V gene. The CDR3 DNA sequence: TGTGCCAGCAGCGTGACTAGCGGGAACGAGCAGTACTTC. Residues: CASSVTSGNEQYF.

This clone was seen only once. The chain uses TRBV7-9 and TRBJ1-4; TRBD1 matches at 7 bases. Germline CDR1 is SEHNR and CDR2 is FQNEAQ (reference sequence). The J segment lost 5 bases and the V segment lost 5 bases, leaving 5 bases of the junction unmatched. The CDR3 loop spans 14 amino acids. The CDR3, as DNA: TGTGCCAGCAGCCTAGAACAGGGGAATGAAAAACTGTTTTTT. Translation: CASSLEQGNEKLFF.

The chain links TRBV5-1 to TRBJ1-1; D gene unclear. Germline V CDR1 and CDR2: SGHRS, YFSETQ. The V gene lost 4 bases and the J gene lost 3 bases, with 13 bases spanning the gap. The CDR3 is 14 residues long. The CDR3, as DNA: TGCGCCAGCAGCGCTGGCAGGCAGTACACTGAAGCTTTCTTT. It yields the protein CASSAGRQYTEAFF.

The J gene is TRBJ2-1, the V gene TRBV9, with 8 nucleotides matching TRBD2. The length of the CDR3 is 17 residues. Germline CDR1 reads SGDLS; CDR2 reads YYNGEE. With V trimmed by 4 bases and J by 8 bases, 17 bases remained unmatched. CDR3 region: CASSPKGGSGTIDEQFF. Written as DNA, the CDR3 is TGTGCCAGCAGCCCTAAAGGGGGTAGCGGGACAATCGATGAGCAGTTCTTC.

The chain combines TRBV6-6 with TRBJ2-7; 9 bases line up with TRBD1. The germline gives CDR1 MNHNY, CDR2 SVGAGI (reference sequence). V dropped 7 bases and J dropped 1; count of bases not matched to a gene: 8. The CDR3 is made up of 15 amino acids. This chain's CDR3 is CASNEPGQGSYEQYF. DNA of the CDR3: TGTGCCAGCAACGAACCGGGACAGGGTTCCTACGAGCAGTACTTC.

The rearrangement joins TRBV4-2 to TRBJ2-2; TRBD2 matches at 7 bases. Germline lookup yields CDR1 LGHNA and CDR2 YNFKEQ. CDR3 length equals 15 residues. V lost 6 bases and J lost 5; bases outside the gene matches: 9. The CDR3 is CASSYSGFKTGELFF. The CDR3 DNA sequence: TGTGCCAGCAGTTATAGCGGGTTCAAGACCGGGGAGCTGTTTTTT.

This clone was recorded only once. This rearrangement joins TRBV19 to TRBJ1-2; 7 bases agree with TRBD1. V trimming: 4 bases; J trimming: 3 bases; junction bases outside the gene matches: 2. Germline V CDR1 and CDR2: LNHDA, SQIVND (reference sequence). The CDR3 spans 13 residues. CDR3 DNA sequence: TGTGCCAGTAGTACCACAGGGGACTATGGCTACACCTTC. It is translated as CASSTTGDYGYTF.

The rearrangement joins TRBV11-2 to TRBJ2-2; 8 bases align to TRBD2. The junction had 7 bases not matched to a gene; V was cut back by 7 bases and J by 3 bases. The CDR3 loop spans 15 amino acids. Germline lookup yields CDR1 SGHAT and CDR2 FQNNGV. In DNA, the CDR3 is TGTGCCAGCACCCTCGGACTAGCTGACACCGGGGAGCTGTTTTTT. Its protein is CASTLGLADTGELFF.

J is TRBJ1-1 and V is TRBV6-5; 7 bases are shared with TRBD1. The CDR3 spans 13 residues. From germline, CDR1 is MNHEY and CDR2 SVGAGI. The V segment lost 6 bases and the J segment 4 bases; nucleotides outside the gene matches: 5. The CDR3 loop reads CASRKTGATEAFF. CDR3 coding DNA: TGTGCCAGCAGGAAAACAGGGGCCACTGAAGCTTTCTTT.

The CDR3 region has the DNA TGTGCCTGGAGTACAGGGAATCAGCCCCAGCATTTT. The encoded protein is CAWSTGNQPQHF. The chain couples TRBV30 to TRBJ1-5, with D maybe TRBD1 (6 bases). The CDR3 contains 12 residues. With 2 bases removed from V and 4 bases from J, the gap between germline ends came to 6 bases. The germline CDR1 and CDR2 sequences are GTSNPN and SVGIG (reference sequence).

V and J are TRBV5-6 and TRBJ1-5, with 9 bases fitting TRBD1. Germline CDR1 SGHDT, CDR2 YYEEEE. CDR3 length equals 17 residues. Unmatched junction bases numbered 9, after V lost 5 bases and J lost 0 bases. The CDR3 spells CASREGQGRNSNQPQHF. Here the CDR3 DNA reads TGTGCCAGCAGGGAAGGACAGGGGCGGAATAGCAATCAGCCCCAGCATTTT.

This chain connects TRBV27 to TRBJ2-1, with 8 bases that match TRBD2. V gave up 7 bases and J gave up 0 bases; unmatched junction bases: 8. Germline CDR1 MNHEY, CDR2 SMNVEV (reference sequence). The CDR3 runs 16 residues. CDR3 sequence: CASKIAGSSSYNEQFF. The CDR3, as DNA: TGTGCCAGCAAAATAGCGGGGTCATCCTCCTACAATGAGCAGTTCTTC.

The gene calls are TRBV28 and TRBJ1-3; weak D call: TRBD1 (6 bases). Germline V gene sequence: CDR1 MDHEN, CDR2 SYDVKM. The length of the CDR3 is 15 residues. Trimming took 9 bases from V and 0 from J, leaving 15 bases between them. The CDR3 nucleotides are TGTGCCAGTTTAGCCGGACAGTACTCTGGAAACACCATATATTTT. Translating it yields CASLAGQYSGNTIYF.

J is TRBJ2-1 and V is TRBV9, with 9 bases fitting TRBD1. The germline gives CDR1 SGDLS, CDR2 YYNGEE. The V gene end was trimmed by 0 bases and the J gene end by 7 bases; junction bases not matched to a gene: 11. This CDR3 has 17 amino acids. For the CDR3, the DNA is TGTGCCAGCAGCGTAGGTGGGTTAAGGGACAGGGCTAATGAGCAGTTCTTC. This sequence encodes CASSVGGLRDRANEQFF.

This chain joins TRBV7-2 and TRBJ2-5, with 7 nucleotides matching TRBD2. The V segment lost 0 bases and the J segment 1 base; nucleotides outside the gene matches: 11. The CDR3 has 18 residues. From germline, CDR1 is SGHTA and CDR2 FQGNSA. The DNA of the CDR3 is TGTGCCAGCAGCTTAGCGCATCAAGCGGGGCCCCCCCAAGAGACCCAGTACTTC. Translated: CASSLAHQAGPPQETQYF.